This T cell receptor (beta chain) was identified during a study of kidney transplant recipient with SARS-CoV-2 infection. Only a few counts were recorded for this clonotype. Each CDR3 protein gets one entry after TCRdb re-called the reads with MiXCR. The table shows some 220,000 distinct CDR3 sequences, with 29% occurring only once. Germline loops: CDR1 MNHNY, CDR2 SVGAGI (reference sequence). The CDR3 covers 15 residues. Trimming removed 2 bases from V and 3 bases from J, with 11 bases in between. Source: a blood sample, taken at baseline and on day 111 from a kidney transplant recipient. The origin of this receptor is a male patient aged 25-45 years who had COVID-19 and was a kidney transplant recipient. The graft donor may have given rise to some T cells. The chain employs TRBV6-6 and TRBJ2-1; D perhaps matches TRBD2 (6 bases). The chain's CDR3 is CASSYGFSGYNEQFF. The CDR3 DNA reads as TGTGCCAGCAGTTACGGGTTTAGCGGCTACAATGAGCAGTTCTTC.